This T cell receptor beta chain was observed in a study of hypomethylating agent response in myelodysplastic syndrome. V dropped 5 bases and J dropped 3 bases, with 14 bases sitting between them. Looked up from germline, CDR1 is SEHNR and CDR2 is FQNEAQ (reference sequence). The CDR3 is made up of 15 amino acids. The protocol was immunoSEQ multiplex PCR, while the TCRdb copy is restricted to in-frame clones and leaves out a portion. This sample has about 4,500 clones, with roughly 77% found just once. The source of this sequence is a human donor with myelodysplastic syndrome. This chain joins TRBV7-9 and TRBJ1-5, with unresolved D. The source was bone marrow, collected before or after starting hypomethylating agent treatment for myelodysplastic syndrome (not recorded which). The CDR3 spells CASSPIEAYNQPQHF. CDR3 coding DNA: TGTGCCAGCAGCCCCATCGAGGCCTACAATCAGCCCCAGCATTTT.